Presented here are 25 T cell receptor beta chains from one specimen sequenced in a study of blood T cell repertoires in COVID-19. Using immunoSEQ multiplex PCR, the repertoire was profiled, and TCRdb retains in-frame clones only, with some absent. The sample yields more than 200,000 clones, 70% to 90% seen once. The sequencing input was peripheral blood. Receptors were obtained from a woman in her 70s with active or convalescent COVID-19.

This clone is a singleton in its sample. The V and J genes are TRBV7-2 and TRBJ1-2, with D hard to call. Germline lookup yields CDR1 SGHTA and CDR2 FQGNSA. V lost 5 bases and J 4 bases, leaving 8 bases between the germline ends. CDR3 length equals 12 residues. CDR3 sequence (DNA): TGTGCCAGCAGCCGGTCAGGCTATGGCTACACCTTC. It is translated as CASSRSGYGYTF. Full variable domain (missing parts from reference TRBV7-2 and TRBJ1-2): GAGVSQSPSNKVTEKGKDVELRCDPISGHTALYWYRQSLGQGLEFLIYFQGNSAPDKSGLPSDRFSAERTGGSVSTLTIQRTQQEDSAVYLCASSRSGYGYTFGSGTRLTVV.

The CDR3 DNA reads TGTGCCAGCAGTTTTACTGCCAGGGGAATTTTTGGCTACACCTTC. Its translation is CASSFTARGIFGYTF. The J gene is TRBJ1-2, the V gene TRBV28, with D perhaps matching TRBD1 (6 bases). Germline loops: CDR1 MDHEN, CDR2 SYDVKM. The CDR3 extends over 15 amino acids. V was shortened by 3 bases and J by 7 bases, with 18 bases between the two germline ends.

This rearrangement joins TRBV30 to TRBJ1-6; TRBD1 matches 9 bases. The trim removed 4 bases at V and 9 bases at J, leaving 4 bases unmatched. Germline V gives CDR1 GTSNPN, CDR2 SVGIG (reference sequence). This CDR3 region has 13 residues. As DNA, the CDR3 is TGTGCCTGGATGGTGACAGGGGGTTCACCCCTCCACTTT. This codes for CAWMVTGGSPLHF.

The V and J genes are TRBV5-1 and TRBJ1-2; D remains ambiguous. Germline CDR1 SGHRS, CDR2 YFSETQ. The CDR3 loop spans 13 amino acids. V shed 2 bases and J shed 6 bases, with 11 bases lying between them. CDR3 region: CASSFNNEDGYTF. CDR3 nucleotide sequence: TGCGCCAGCAGCTTCAACAATGAGGATGGCTACACCTTC.

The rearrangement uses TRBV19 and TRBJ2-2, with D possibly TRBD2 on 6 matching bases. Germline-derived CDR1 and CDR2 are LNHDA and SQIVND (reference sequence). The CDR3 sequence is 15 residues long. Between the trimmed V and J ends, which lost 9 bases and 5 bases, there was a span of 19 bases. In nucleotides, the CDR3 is TGTGCCAGCCTCCTAGGCGGGGTATCAACCGGGGAGCTGTTTTTT. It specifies CASLLGGVSTGELFF.

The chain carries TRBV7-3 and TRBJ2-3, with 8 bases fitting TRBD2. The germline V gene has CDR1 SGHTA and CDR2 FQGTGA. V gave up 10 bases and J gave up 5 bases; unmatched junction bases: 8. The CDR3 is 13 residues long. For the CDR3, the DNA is TGTGCCACCTCGGGGGGGCGGATAGATACGCAGTATTTT. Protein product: CATSGGRIDTQYF.

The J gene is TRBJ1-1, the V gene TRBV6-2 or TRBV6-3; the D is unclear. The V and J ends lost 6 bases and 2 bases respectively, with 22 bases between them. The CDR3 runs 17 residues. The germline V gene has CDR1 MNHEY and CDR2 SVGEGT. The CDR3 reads CASSPPHTRRANTEAFF. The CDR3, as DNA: TGTGCCAGCAGCCCACCCCATACGAGGAGGGCAAACACTGAAGCTTTCTTT.

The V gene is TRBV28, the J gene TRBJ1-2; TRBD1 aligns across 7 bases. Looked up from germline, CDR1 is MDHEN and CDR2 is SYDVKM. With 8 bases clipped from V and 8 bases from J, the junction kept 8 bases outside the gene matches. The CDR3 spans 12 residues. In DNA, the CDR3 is TGTGCCAGCCAGGACAGGTTGAGGGGCTACACCTTC. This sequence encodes CASQDRLRGYTF.

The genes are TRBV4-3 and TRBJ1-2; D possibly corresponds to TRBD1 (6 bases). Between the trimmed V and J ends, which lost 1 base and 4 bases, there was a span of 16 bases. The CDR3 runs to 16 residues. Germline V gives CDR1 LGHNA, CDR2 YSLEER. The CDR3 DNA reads TGCGCCAGCAGCCAAGTGAGCACAGGGCCACTCTATGGCTACACCTTC. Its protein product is CASSQVSTGPLYGYTF.

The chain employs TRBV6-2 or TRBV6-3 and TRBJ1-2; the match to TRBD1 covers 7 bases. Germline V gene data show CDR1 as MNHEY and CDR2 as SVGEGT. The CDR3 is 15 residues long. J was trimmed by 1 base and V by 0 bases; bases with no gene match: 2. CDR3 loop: CASSYSGTVNYGYTF. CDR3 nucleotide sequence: TGTGCCAGCAGTTACTCGGGGACAGTTAACTATGGCTACACCTTC.

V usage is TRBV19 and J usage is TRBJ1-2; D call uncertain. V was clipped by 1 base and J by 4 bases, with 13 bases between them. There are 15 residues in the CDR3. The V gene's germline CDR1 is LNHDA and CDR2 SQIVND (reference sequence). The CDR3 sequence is CASSIVAGSGYGYTF. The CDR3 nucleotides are TGTGCCAGTAGTATAGTGGCGGGATCCGGCTATGGCTACACCTTC.

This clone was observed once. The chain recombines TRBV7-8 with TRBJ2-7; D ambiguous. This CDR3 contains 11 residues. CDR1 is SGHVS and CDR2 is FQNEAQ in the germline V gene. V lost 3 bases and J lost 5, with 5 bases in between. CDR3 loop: CASSFQNEQYF. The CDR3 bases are TGTGCCAGCAGCTTTCAAAACGAGCAGTACTTC.

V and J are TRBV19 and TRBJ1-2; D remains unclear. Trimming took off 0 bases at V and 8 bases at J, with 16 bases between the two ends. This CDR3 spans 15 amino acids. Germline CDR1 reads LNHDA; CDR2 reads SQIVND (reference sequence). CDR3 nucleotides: TGTGCCAGTAGTATAGAGCACAGCGGCCCTATCGGCTACACCTTC. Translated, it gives CASSIEHSGPIGYTF.

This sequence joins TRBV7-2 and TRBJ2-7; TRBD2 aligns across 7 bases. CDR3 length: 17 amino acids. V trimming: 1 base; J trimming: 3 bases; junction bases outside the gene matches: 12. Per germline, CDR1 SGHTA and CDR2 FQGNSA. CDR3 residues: CASSLVAGSGANYEQYF. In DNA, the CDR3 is TGTGCCAGCAGCTTAGTAGCAGGGAGCGGGGCGAACTACGAGCAGTACTTC.

The CDR3 spells CASSRGQGGRGYGYTF. For the CDR3, the DNA is TGTGCCAGCAGCCGCGGACAGGGCGGCCGCGGCTATGGCTACACCTTC. The chain combines TRBV3-1 (or the pseudogene TRBV3-2) with TRBJ1-2, with 8 bases aligning to TRBD1. The CDR3 is 16 residues long. The V segment lost 4 bases and the J segment 4 bases; nucleotides outside the gene matches: 11. Per germline, CDR1 LGHDT and CDR2 YNNKEL (reference sequence).

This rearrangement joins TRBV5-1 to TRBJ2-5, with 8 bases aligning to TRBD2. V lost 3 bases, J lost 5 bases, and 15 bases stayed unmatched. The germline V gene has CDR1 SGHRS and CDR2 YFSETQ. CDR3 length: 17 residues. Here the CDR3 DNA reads TGCGCCAGCAGCTGGGGTCCAGACAGAGCGGGGGAGGAGACCCAGTACTTC. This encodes CASSWGPDRAGEETQYF.

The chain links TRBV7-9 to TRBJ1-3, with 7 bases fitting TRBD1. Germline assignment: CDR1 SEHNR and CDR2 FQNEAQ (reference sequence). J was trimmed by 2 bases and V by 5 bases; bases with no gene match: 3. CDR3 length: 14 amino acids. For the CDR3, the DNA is TGTGCCAGCAGCACAGACAGGGCTGGAAACACCATATATTTT. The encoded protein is CASSTDRAGNTIYF.

This chain's CDR3 is CASSIGGGPSTDTQYF. The CDR3 DNA sequence: TGTGCCAGTAGTATTGGCGGGGGGCCAAGCACAGATACGCAGTATTTT. This rearrangement joins TRBV19 to TRBJ2-3; TRBD2 aligns across 8 bases. The CDR3 totals 16 residues. Per the germline V gene, CDR1 is LNHDA and CDR2 is SQIVND (reference sequence). The V gene end was trimmed by 3 bases and the J gene end by 0 bases; junction bases not matched to a gene: 5.

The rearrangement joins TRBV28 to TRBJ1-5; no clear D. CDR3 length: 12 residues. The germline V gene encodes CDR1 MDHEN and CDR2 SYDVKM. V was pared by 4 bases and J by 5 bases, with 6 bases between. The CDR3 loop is CASSYGDQPQHF. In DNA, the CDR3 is TGTGCCAGCAGTTACGGTGATCAGCCCCAGCATTTT.

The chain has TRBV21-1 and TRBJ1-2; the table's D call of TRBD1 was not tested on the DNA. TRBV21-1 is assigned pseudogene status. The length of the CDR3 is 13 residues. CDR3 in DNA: TGTGCCAGCAGCACAGGGTCCCCCTCGGGCTACACCTTC. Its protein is CASSTGSPSGYTF.

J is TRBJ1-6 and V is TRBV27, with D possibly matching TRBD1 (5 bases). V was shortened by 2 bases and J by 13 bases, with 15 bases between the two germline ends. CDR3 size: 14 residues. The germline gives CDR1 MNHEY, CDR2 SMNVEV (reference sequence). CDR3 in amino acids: CASSLGGSGTPLHF. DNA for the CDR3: TGTGCCAGCAGTTTAGGAGGGAGTGGGACGCCCCTCCACTTT.

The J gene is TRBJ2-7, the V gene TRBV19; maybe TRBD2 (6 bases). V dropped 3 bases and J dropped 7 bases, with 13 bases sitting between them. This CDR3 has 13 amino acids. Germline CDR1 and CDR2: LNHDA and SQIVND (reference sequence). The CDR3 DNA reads TGTGCCAGTAGTATTAAGGGACGGGGGGAGCAGTACTTC. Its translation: CASSIKGRGEQYF.

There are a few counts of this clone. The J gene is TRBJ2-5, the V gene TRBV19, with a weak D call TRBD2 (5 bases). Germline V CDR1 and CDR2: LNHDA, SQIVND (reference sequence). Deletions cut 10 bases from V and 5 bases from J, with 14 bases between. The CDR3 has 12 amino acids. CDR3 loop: CATQLSGETQYF. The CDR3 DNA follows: TGTGCCACCCAATTAAGCGGCGAGACCCAGTACTTC.

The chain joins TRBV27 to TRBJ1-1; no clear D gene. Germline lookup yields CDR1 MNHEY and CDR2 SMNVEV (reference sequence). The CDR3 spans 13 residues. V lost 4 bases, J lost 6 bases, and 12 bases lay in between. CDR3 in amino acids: CASSSPRLAEAFF. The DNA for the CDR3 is TGTGCCAGCAGTTCCCCCCGGTTAGCTGAAGCTTTCTTT.

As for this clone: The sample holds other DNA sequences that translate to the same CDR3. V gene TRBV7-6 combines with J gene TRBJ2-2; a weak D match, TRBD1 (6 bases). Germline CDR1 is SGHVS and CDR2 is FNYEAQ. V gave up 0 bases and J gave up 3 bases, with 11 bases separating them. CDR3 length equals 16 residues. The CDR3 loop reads CASSLAHAGDTGELFF. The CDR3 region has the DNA TGTGCCAGCAGCTTAGCGCATGCAGGGGACACCGGGGAGCTGTTTTTT.